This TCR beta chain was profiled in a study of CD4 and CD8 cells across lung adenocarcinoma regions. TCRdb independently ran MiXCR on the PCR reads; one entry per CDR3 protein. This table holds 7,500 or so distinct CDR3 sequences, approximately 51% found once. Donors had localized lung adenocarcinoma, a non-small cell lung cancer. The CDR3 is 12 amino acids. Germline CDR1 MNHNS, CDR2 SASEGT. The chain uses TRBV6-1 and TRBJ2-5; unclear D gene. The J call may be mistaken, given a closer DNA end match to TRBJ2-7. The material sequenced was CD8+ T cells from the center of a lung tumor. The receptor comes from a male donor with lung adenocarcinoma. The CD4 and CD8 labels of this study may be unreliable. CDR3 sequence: CASSSRYPEQYF. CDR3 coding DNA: TGTGCCAGCAGCTCCAGATATCCCGAGCAGTACTTC.